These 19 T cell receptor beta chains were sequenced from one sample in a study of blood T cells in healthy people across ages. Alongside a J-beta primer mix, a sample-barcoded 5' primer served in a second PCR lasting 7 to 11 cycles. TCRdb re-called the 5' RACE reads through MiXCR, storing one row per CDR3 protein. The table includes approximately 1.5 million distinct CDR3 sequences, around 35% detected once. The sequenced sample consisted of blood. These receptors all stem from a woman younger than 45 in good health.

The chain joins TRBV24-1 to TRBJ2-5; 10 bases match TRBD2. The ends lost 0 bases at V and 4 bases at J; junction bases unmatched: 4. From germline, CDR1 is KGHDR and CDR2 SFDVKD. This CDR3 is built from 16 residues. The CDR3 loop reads CATSDLPLAGRETQYF. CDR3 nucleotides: TGTGCCACCAGTGATTTGCCACTAGCGGGAAGAGAGACCCAGTACTTC.

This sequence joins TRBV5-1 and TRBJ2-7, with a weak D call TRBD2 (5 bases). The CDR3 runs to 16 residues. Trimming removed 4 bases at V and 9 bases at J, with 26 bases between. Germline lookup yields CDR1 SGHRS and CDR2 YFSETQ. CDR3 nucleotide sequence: TGCGCCAGCAGCCCGACTTCCGTGGCCGGCGGACTCGGGCAGTACTTC. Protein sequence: CASSPTSVAGGLGQYF. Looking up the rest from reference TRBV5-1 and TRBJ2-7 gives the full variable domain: KAGVTQTPRYLIKTRGQQVTLSCSPISGHRSVSWYQQTPGQGLQFLFEYFSETQRNKGNFPGRFSGRQFSNSRSEMNVSTLELGDSALYLCASSPTSVAGGLGQYFGPGTRLTVT.

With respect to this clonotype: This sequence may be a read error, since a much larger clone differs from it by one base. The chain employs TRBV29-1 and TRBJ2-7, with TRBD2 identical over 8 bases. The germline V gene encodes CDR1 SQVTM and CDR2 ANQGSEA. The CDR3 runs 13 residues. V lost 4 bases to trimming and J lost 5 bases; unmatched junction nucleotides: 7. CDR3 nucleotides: TGCAGCGTTGTAAGAAGCGGGGGAGACGAGCAGTACTTC. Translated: CSVVRSGGDEQYF.

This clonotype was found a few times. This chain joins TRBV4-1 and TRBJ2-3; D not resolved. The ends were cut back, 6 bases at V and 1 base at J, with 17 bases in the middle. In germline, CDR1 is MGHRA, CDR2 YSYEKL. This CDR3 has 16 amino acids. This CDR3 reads CASRSRAEKGTDTQYF. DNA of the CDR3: TGCGCCAGCAGGTCCCGGGCTGAGAAAGGCACAGATACGCAGTATTTT.

The CDR3 DNA sequence: TGCAGTGCCCCAGTCCTAAACACCGGGGAGCTGTTTTTT. Protein product: CSAPVLNTGELFF. V usage is TRBV20-1 and J usage is TRBJ2-2; D ambiguous. CDR3 length: 13 residues. Germline V gives CDR1 DFQATT, CDR2 SNEGSKA (reference sequence). V lost 6 bases and J lost 2, with 10 bases in between.

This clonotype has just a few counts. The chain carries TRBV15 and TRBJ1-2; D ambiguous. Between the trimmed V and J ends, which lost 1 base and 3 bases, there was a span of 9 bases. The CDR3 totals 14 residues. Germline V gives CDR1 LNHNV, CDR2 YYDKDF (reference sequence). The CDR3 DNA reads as TGTGCCACCAGCAGAGGAGACGGCTACTATGGCTACACCTTC. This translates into CATSRGDGYYGYTF.

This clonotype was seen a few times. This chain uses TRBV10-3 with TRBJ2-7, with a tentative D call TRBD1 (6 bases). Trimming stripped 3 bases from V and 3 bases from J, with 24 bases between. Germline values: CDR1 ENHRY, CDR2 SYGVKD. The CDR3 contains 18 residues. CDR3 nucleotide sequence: TGTGCCATCAGTGACCCGTCGAAACAGGGCCGGACCATCTACGAGCAGTACTTC. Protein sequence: CAISDPSKQGRTIYEQYF.

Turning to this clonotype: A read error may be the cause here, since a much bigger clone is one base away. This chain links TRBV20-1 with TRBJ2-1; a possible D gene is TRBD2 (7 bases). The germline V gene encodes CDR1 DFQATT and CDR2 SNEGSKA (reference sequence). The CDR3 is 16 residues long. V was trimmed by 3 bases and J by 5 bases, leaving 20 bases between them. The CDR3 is CSASWPGKRDNNEQFF. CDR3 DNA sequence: TGCAGTGCTAGTTGGCCAGGGAAGCGGGACAACAATGAGCAGTTCTTC.

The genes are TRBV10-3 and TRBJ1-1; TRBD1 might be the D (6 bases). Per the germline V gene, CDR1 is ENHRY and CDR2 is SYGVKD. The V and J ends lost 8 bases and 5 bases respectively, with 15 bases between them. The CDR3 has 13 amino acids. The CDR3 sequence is CAIGRQAGTEAFF. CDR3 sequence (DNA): TGTGCCATCGGGAGACAGGCGGGGACTGAAGCTTTCTTT.

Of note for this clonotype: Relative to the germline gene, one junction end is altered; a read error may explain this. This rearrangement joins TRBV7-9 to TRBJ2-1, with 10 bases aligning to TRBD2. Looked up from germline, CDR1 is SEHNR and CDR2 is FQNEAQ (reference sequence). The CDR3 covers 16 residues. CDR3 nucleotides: TGTGCCAGCAGCTTCCCAGCGGGAGGGCCCTACGATGAGCAGTTCTTC. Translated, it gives CASSFPAGGPYDEQFF.

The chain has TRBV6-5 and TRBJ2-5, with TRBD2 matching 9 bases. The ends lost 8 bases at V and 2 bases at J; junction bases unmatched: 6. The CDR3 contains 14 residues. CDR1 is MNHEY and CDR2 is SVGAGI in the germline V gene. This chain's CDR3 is CASEASGNQETQYF. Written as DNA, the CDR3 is TGTGCCAGCGAGGCTAGCGGGAATCAAGAGACCCAGTACTTC.

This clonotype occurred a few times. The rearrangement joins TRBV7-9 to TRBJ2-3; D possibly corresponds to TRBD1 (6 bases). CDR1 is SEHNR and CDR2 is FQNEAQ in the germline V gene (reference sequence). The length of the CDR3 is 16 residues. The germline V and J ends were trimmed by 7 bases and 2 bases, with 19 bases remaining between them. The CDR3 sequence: CASTRGSGRDTDTQYF. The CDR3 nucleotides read TGTGCCAGCACCAGGGGCAGCGGCCGCGACACAGATACGCAGTATTTT.

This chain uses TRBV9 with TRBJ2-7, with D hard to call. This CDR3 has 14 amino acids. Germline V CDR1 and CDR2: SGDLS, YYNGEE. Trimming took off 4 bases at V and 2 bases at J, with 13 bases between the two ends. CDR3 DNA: TGTGCCAGCAGCCCATTTGCAGGTCCCTACGAGCAGTACTTC. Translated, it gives CASSPFAGPYEQYF.

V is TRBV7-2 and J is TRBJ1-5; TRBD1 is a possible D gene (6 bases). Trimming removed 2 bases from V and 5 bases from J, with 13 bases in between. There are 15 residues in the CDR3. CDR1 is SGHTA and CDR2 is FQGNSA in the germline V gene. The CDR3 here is CASSLSAGADQPQHF. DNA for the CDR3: TGTGCCAGCAGCTTATCGGCAGGGGCCGATCAGCCCCAGCATTTT.

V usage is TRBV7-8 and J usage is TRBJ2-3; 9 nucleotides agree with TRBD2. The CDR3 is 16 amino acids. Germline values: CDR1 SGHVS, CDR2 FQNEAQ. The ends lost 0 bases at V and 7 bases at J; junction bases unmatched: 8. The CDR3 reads CASSLAGSGGKNTQYF. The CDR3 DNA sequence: TGTGCCAGCAGCTTAGCTGGAAGCGGGGGGAAGAATACGCAGTATTTT.

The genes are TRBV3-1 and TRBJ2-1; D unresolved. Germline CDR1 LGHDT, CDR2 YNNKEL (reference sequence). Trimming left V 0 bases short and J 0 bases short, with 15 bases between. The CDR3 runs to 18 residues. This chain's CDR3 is CASSQDTALGDSYNEQFF. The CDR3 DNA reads TGTGCCAGCAGCCAAGATACAGCCCTAGGTGACTCCTACAATGAGCAGTTCTTC.

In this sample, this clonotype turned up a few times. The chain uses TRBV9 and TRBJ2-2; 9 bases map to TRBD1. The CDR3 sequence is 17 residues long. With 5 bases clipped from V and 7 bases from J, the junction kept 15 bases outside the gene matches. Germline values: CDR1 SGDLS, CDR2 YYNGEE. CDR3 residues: CASSSTGGFLMGGELFF. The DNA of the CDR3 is TGTGCCAGCAGTTCGACAGGGGGATTCTTGATGGGCGGGGAGCTGTTTTTT. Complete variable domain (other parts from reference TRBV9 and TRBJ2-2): DSGVTQTPKHLITATGQRVTLRCSPRSGDLSVYWYQQSLDQGLQFLIQYYNGEERAKGNILERFSAQQFPDLHSELNLSSLELGDSALYFCASSSTGGFLMGGELFFGEGSRLTVL.

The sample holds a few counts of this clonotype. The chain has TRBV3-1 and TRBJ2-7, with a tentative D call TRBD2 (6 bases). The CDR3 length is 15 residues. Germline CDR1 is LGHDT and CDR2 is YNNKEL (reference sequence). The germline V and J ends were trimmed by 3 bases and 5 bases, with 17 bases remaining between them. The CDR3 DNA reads TGTGCCAGCAGCCATTCCTCCATGTGGGGGGACGAGCAGTACTTC. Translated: CASSHSSMWGDEQYF.

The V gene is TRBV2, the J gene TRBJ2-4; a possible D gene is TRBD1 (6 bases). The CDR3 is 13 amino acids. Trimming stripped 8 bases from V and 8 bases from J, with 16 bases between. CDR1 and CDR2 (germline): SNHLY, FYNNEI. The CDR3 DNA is TGTGCCAGCGCATCAGGGGTGGAGGACATTCAGTACTTC. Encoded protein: CASASGVEDIQYF.